This TCR beta chain was retrieved from a study of human CD8 memory T cell subsets. The germline gives CDR1 SNHLY, CDR2 FYNNEI. This CDR3 comprises 14 residues. General study findings and limits: This study determined the sequences of T cell receptor beta chains and of no other chains.

The PBMC were taken from buffy coats (from healthy donors). Negative magnetic selection enriched total CD8+ T cells. In each subset, RNA was taken from duplicate vials, each of roughly 150,000 sorted CD8+ T cells. By UMI-labeled 5' RACE, the TCR beta libraries were made. TCRdb re-called the 5' RACE reads and catalogs CDR3 proteins one per entry, DNA excluded. The table lists roughly 5,600 distinct CDR3 sequences. Turning to this clonotype: Its antigen remains unidentified.

Source material: CD8+ effector memory T cells (TEM) sorted from PBMCs. Subset of the sample: effector memory CD8 T cells, CCR7- CD45RO+ CD95+. This receptor was obtained from a human donor in good health. This sequence joins TRBV2 and TRBJ1-1; TCRdb indicates TRBD1, and absent DNA this call remains unverified. The CDR3 loop reads CASSEVGTNTEAFF.